This TCR beta chain originates from a study of beta chain features in type 1 diabetes. This clone was seen a few times. Antigen specificity is unknown. The authors reverse transcribed all of the isolated RNA, so sequencing captured expressed TCRB transcripts. The data were produced by immunoSEQ multiplex PCR, yet TCRdb's version contains in-frame clones alone and is incomplete. The sample holds over 150,000 clones, 10% seen once. Study-wide results and caveats: TCRB CDR3s were moderately but significantly shorter in Type 1 diabetes patients in all four CD4+ subsets. Patients and controls would be equally affected if PCR favored shorter templates.

The CDR3 has 15 amino acids. CDR1 is SQVTM and CDR2 is ANQGSEA in the germline V gene. Trimming removed 3 bases from V and 5 bases from J; junction bases left unmatched: 2. The sequence was obtained from a man younger than 45 with type 1 diabetes. The sample consisted of central memory CD4+ T cells from blood. V and J are TRBV29-1 and TRBJ2-3; TRBD2 aligns across 16 bases. CDR3 residues: CSVEGTSGRVDTQYF. The CDR3 coding sequence is TGCAGCGTTGAGGGGACTAGCGGGAGGGTAGATACGCAGTATTTT.